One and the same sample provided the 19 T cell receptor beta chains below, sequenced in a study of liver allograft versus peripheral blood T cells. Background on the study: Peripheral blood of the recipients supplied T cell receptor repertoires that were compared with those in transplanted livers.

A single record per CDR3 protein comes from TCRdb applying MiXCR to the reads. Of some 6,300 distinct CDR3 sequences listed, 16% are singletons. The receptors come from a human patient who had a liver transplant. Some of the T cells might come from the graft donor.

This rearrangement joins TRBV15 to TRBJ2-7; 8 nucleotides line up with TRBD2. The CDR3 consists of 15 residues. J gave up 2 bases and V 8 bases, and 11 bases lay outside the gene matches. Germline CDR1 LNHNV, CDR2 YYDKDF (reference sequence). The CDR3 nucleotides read TGTGCCACCTCGATCGGGGCGGGAGGAACCTACGAGCAGTACTTC. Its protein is CATSIGAGGTYEQYF.

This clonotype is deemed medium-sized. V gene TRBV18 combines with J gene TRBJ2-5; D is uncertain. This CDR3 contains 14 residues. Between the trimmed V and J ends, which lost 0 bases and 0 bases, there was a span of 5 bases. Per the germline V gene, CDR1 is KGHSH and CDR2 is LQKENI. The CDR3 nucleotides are TGTGCCAGCTCACCACCGAAATACCAAGAGACCCAGTACTTC. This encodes CASSPPKYQETQYF.

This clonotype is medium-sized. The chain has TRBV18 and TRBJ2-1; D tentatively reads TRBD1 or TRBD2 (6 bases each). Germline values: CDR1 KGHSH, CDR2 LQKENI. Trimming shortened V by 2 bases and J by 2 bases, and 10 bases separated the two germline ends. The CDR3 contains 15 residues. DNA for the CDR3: TGTGCCAGCTCACCAACCGGGGGCCCCTACAATGAGCAGTTCTTC. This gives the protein CASSPTGGPYNEQFF.

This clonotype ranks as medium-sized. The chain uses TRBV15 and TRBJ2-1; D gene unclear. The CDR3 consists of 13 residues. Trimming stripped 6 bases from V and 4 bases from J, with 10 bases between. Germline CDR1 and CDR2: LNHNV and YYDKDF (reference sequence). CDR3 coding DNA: TGTGCCACCAGTGATGGGTTGTACAATGAGCAGTTCTTC. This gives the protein CATSDGLYNEQFF.

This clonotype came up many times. CDR3 residues: CASSLSPGSGNIQYF. CDR3 coding DNA: TGTGCCAGCAGTTTAAGTCCAGGTTCGGGAAACATTCAGTACTTC. V usage is TRBV27 and J usage is TRBJ2-4; D is uncertain. Germline CDR1 reads MNHEY; CDR2 reads SMNVEV (reference sequence). The ends were cut back, 2 bases at V and 6 bases at J, with 14 bases in the middle. The CDR3 runs 15 residues.

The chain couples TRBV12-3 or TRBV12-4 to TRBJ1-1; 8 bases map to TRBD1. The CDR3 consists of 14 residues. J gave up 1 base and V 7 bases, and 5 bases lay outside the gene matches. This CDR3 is CASTAGTGNTEAFF. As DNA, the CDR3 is TGTGCCAGCACCGCCGGGACAGGGAACACTGAAGCTTTCTTT.

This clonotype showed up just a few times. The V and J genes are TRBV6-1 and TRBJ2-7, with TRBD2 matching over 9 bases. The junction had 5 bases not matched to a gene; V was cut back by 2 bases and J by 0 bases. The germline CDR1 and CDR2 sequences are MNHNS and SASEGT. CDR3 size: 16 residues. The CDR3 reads CASSERGSGSSYEQYF. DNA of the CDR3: TGTGCCAGCAGTGAAAGAGGTAGCGGGAGCTCCTACGAGCAGTACTTC.

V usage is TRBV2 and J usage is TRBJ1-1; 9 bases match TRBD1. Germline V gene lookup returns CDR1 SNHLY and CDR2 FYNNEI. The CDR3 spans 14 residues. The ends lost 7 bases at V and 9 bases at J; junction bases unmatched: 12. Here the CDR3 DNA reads TGTGCCAGCACCCAACCCGGGACAGGGCTCCAAGCTTTCTTT. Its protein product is CASTQPGTGLQAFF.

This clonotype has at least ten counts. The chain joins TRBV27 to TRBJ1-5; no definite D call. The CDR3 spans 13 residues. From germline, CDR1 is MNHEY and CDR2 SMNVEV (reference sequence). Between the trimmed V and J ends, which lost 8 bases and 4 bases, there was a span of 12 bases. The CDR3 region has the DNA TGTGCCAGCGCGAGTAGCTATAATCAGCCCCAGCATTTT. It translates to CASASSYNQPQHF.

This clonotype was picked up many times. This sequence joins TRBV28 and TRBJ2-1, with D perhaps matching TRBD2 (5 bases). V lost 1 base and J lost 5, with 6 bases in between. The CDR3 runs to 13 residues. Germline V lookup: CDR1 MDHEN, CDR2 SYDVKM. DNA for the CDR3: TGTGCCAGCAGTTTATCTAGCCACAATGAGCAGTTCTTC. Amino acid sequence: CASSLSSHNEQFF.

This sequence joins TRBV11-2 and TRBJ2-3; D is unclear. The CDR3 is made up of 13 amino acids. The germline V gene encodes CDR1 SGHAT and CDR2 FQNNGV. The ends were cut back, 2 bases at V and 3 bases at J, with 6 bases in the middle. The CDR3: CASSLSITDTQYF. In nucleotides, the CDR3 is TGTGCCAGCAGCTTATCTATTACAGATACGCAGTATTTT.

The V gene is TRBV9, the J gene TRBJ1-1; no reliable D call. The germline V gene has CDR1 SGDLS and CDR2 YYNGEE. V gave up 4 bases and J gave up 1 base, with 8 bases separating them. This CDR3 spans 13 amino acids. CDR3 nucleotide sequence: TGTGCCAGCAGCTCAGTCAAGAACACTGAAGCTTTCTTT. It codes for CASSSVKNTEAFF.

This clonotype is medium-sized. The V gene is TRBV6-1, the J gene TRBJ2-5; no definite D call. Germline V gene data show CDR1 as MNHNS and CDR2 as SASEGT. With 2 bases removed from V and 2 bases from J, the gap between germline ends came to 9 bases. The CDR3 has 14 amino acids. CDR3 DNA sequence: TGTGCCAGCAGTGAATTCGACGGGCAAGAGACCCAGTACTTC. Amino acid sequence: CASSEFDGQETQYF.

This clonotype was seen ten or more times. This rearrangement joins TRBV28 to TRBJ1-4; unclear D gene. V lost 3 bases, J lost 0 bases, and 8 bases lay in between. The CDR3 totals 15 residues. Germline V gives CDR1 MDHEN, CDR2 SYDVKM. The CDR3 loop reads CASSFRSSTNEKLFF. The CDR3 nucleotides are TGTGCCAGCAGTTTCAGGAGTTCAACTAATGAAAAACTGTTTTTT.

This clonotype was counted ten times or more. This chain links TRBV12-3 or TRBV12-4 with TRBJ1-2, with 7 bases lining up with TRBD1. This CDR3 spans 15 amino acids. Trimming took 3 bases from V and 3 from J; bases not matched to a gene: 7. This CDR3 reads CASSFDRDGYYGYTF. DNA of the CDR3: TGTGCCAGCAGTTTCGACAGGGATGGATACTATGGCTACACCTTC.

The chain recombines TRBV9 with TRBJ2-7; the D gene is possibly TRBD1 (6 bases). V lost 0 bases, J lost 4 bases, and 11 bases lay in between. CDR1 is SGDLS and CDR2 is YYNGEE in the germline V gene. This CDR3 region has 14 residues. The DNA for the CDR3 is TGTGCCAGCAGCGTAGGAAACAGGGATTACGAGCAGTACTTC. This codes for CASSVGNRDYEQYF.

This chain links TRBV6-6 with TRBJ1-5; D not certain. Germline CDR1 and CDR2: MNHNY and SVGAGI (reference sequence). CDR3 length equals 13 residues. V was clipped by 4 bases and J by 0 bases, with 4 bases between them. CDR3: CASSWHSNQPQHF. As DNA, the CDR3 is TGTGCCAGCAGTTGGCATAGCAATCAGCCCCAGCATTTT.

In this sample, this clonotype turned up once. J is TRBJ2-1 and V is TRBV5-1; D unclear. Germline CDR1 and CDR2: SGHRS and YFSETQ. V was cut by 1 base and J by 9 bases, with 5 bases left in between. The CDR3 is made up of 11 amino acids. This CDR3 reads CASSLLGEQFF. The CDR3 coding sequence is TGCGCCAGCAGCTTGCTTGGTGAGCAGTTCTTC.

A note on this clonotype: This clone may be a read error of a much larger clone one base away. The CDR3 sequence: CAISESGGGLSNIQYF. CDR3 coding DNA: TGTGCCATCAGTGAGTCGGGCGGGGGACTCTCCAACATTCAGTACTTC. This chain joins TRBV10-3 and TRBJ2-4; 7 nucleotides line up with TRBD2. The CDR3 runs to 16 residues. With 0 bases clipped from V and 7 bases from J, the junction kept 9 bases outside the gene matches. Looked up from germline, CDR1 is ENHRY and CDR2 is SYGVKD.